This passage covers 21 T cell receptor beta chains from one sample sequenced in a study of T cells in Graves' hyperthyroidism and ophthalmopathy. What was amplified from RNA transcripts were TCR beta CDR3 regions. Researchers ran a first-round RT-PCR on the TCR CDR3 using the HTBI primer set. MiXCR, run by TCRdb on the multiplex PCR reads, gives a single entry per CDR3 protein. This table has some 440,000 distinct CDR3 sequences, around 16% appearing once. Sequencing was carried out using blood. Every receptor here comes from a woman aged 18-29 years with Graves' hyperthyroidism.

This clonotype was recorded many times. The chain recombines TRBV15 with TRBJ2-1; 8 nucleotides match TRBD2. CDR1 is LNHNV and CDR2 is YYDKDF in the germline V gene (reference sequence). CDR3 size: 16 residues. The V and J ends lost 3 bases and 2 bases, in that order; junction bases with no gene match: 6. CDR3 sequence: CATSRGLAGPYNEQFF. The CDR3 coding sequence is TGTGCCACCAGCAGGGGTTTAGCGGGGCCCTACAATGAGCAGTTCTTC.

At least ten counts were recorded for this clonotype. In DNA, the CDR3 is TGCGCCAGTTGTGAGGCGCCGGGCTCCTACGAGCAGTACTTC. It specifies CASCEAPGSYEQYF. The V call is TRBV5-1, the J call TRBJ2-7; no clear D gene. The length of the CDR3 is 14 residues. Trimming cost V 8 bases and J 0 bases, with 15 bases left between them. CDR1 and CDR2 (germline): SGHRS, YFSETQ.

The V and J genes are TRBV4-1 and TRBJ2-1; a weak D match, TRBD2 (6 bases). The CDR3 is made up of 18 amino acids. Trimming stripped 4 bases from V and 4 bases from J, with 23 bases between. Germline V gene data show CDR1 as MGHRA and CDR2 as YSYEKL. The CDR3 nucleotides read TGCGCCAGCAGCCCGCGTCTGGTCGCGGGACCCCTATACAATGAGCAGTTCTTC. Translation: CASSPRLVAGPLYNEQFF.

As concerns this clonotype: This may stem from a read error, because a much larger clone lies one nucleotide away. This chain connects TRBV27 to TRBJ2-4; tentatively, D is TRBD1 or TRBD2 (5 bases each). Germline CDR1 is MNHEY and CDR2 is SMNVEV (reference sequence). V was clipped by 5 bases and J by 6 bases, with 8 bases between them. The CDR3 extends over 12 amino acids. The CDR3 nucleotides are TGTGCCAGCAGTGCGAGGGGAAACATTCAGTACTTC. Translation gives CASSARGNIQYF.

This clonotype was recorded many times. The V call is TRBV18, the J call TRBJ2-7; tentatively, D is TRBD2 (6 bases). The CDR3 is made up of 15 amino acids. V gave up 0 bases and J gave up 3 bases, with 12 bases separating them. Germline values: CDR1 KGHSH, CDR2 LQKENI. The CDR3 region has the DNA TGTGCCAGCTCACCACCATCAGGACTAAGCTACGAGCAGTACTTC. Its protein is CASSPPSGLSYEQYF.

This clonotype has just a few counts. The chain uses TRBV19 and TRBJ2-7; possibly TRBD2 for D (7 bases). The CDR3 has 15 residues. From germline, CDR1 is LNHDA and CDR2 SQIVND (reference sequence). Trimming took off 8 bases at V and 4 bases at J, with 21 bases between the two ends. CDR3 coding DNA: TGTGCCAGTTCCTGGGGGGGCGGCGGATCTTACGAGCAGTACTTC. This gives the protein CASSWGGGGSYEQYF.

This clonotype was counted at least ten times. The genes are TRBV6-5 and TRBJ1-5, with D tentatively TRBD1 (5 bases). This CDR3 has 14 amino acids. Trimming cost V 2 bases and J 3 bases, with 8 bases left between them. CDR1 and CDR2 (germline): MNHEY, SVGAGI. In DNA form, the CDR3 reads TGTGCCAGCAGTTACGGGGGGGTCAATCAGCCCCAGCATTTT. Its protein is CASSYGGVNQPQHF.

This clonotype was detected ten times or more. The CDR3 loop is CASRGPRTGVGTGELFF. The CDR3 DNA is TGTGCCAGCAGGGGTCCTCGGACAGGGGTGGGGACCGGGGAGCTGTTTTTT. V is TRBV12-3 or TRBV12-4 and J is TRBJ2-2, with TRBD1 identical over 9 bases. CDR3 length equals 17 residues. Germline trimming cut 6 bases from V and 5 bases from J; bases unmatched to any gene: 13.

The sample holds a few counts of this clonotype. The chain is built from TRBV6-1 and TRBJ2-3, with D tentatively TRBD2 (6 bases). CDR1 is MNHNS and CDR2 is SASEGT in the germline V gene. Trimming shortened V by 6 bases and J by 2 bases, and 18 bases separated the two germline ends. There are 16 residues in the CDR3. The CDR3 loop is CASRSGRDTYTDTQYF. CDR3 coding DNA: TGTGCCAGCAGGTCCGGGAGAGACACATACACAGATACGCAGTATTTT.

This clonotype was recorded many times. The chain uses TRBV7-3 and TRBJ2-3; 9 bases line up with TRBD2. The length of the CDR3 is 15 residues. V was clipped by 5 bases and J by 6 bases; unmatched bases: 9. Germline CDR1 SGHTA, CDR2 FQGTGA. The CDR3 sequence: CASSPRGLAGDTQYF. DNA of the CDR3: TGTGCCAGCAGCCCCAGGGGACTAGCAGGTGATACGCAGTATTTT.

This clonotype was recorded at least ten times. The DNA for the CDR3 is TGTGCCTGGAGTGCCCAGCGCGGAGACAAACTGTTTTTT. Its protein product is CAWSAQRGDKLFF. This chain links TRBV30 with TRBJ1-4; D is uncertain. The CDR3 length is 13 residues. The V gene lost 1 base and the J gene lost 11 bases, with 14 bases spanning the gap. CDR1 is GTSNPN, CDR2 SVGIG, per germline (reference sequence).

This rearrangement joins TRBV5-5 to TRBJ2-6; the D gene is possibly TRBD1 (6 bases). The CDR3 has 16 residues. Germline assignment: CDR1 SGHKS and CDR2 YYEKEE (reference sequence). V lost 2 bases and J 4 bases, leaving 13 bases between the germline ends. CDR3 sequence (DNA): TGTGCCAGCAGCTTCGGGACAACAGCCGGGGCCAACGTCCTGACTTTC. Translation: CASSFGTTAGANVLTF.

The chain links TRBV12-3 or TRBV12-4 to TRBJ1-5, with D hard to call. This CDR3 spans 16 amino acids. V dropped 6 bases and J dropped 0 bases, with 15 bases sitting between them. The CDR3 DNA is TGTGCCAGCAGCTGGTACGGCGTTAATAGCAATCAGCCCCAGCATTTT. Its translation is CASSWYGVNSNQPQHF.

This clonotype showed up just a few times. V and J are TRBV6-2 or TRBV6-3 and TRBJ2-6, with D hard to call. The CDR3 has 17 amino acids. Trimming took off 2 bases at V and 0 bases at J, with 11 bases between the two ends. The V gene's germline CDR1 is MNHEY and CDR2 SVGEGT. For the CDR3, the DNA is TGTGCCAGCAGTTACACGACATTGAGCTCTGGGGCCAACGTCCTGACTTTC. Translating it yields CASSYTTLSSGANVLTF.

This clonotype was detected many times. The rearrangement joins TRBV3-1 to TRBJ2-3; D is perhaps TRBD1 (5 bases). The CDR3 spans 14 residues. Germline V gives CDR1 LGHDT, CDR2 YNNKEL (reference sequence). Trimming stripped 2 bases from V and 5 bases from J, with 11 bases between. The CDR3 reads CASSQTGSGDTQYF. The CDR3 nucleotides read TGTGCCAGCAGCCAAACAGGATCTGGAGATACGCAGTATTTT.

In its sample, this clonotype was seen many times. The rearrangement uses TRBV20-1 and TRBJ2-3, with D maybe TRBD1 (5 bases). The ends were cut back, 2 bases at V and 0 bases at J, with 9 bases in the middle. There are 14 residues in the CDR3. Germline CDR1 DFQATT, CDR2 SNEGSKA (reference sequence). The CDR3, as DNA: TGCAGTGCTAGAACAGGTGGCAGCACAGATACGCAGTATTTT. Translating gives CSARTGGSTDTQYF.

The genes are TRBV7-9 and TRBJ2-7; 8 nucleotides match TRBD2. Germline CDR1 and CDR2: SEHNR and FQNEAQ (reference sequence). The CDR3 sequence is 14 residues long. The V segment lost 5 bases and the J segment 3 bases; nucleotides outside the gene matches: 6. CDR3 region: CASSPHGTSYEQYF. Written as DNA, the CDR3 is TGTGCCAGCAGCCCCCACGGGACTAGCTACGAGCAGTACTTC.

There are many counts of this clonotype. V gene TRBV28 combines with J gene TRBJ2-1, with 10 nucleotides matching TRBD1. The length of the CDR3 is 14 residues. J gave up 2 bases and V 8 bases, and 3 bases lay outside the gene matches. Germline V lookup: CDR1 MDHEN, CDR2 SYDVKM. The CDR3 is CASHGQGAYNEQFF. CDR3 in DNA: TGTGCCAGCCACGGACAGGGGGCCTACAATGAGCAGTTCTTC.

Only a few counts were recorded for this clonotype. The rearrangement joins TRBV30 to TRBJ1-3; unclear D gene. Germline loops: CDR1 GTSNPN, CDR2 SVGIG (reference sequence). The CDR3 contains 13 residues. Trimming shortened V by 0 bases and J by 0 bases, and 3 bases separated the two germline ends. CDR3: CAWSVASGNTIYF. CDR3 nucleotides: TGTGCCTGGAGTGTAGCCTCTGGAAACACCATATATTTT.

This clonotype appeared many times. The CDR3 DNA reads TGTGCCAGCAGCCCCCAGGCCGGGCCCTACGAGCAGTACTTC. This translates into CASSPQAGPYEQYF. This chain links TRBV7-9 with TRBJ2-7; the D is unclear. The V gene's germline CDR1 is SEHNR and CDR2 FQNEAQ (reference sequence). CDR3 size: 14 residues. The germline V and J ends were trimmed by 5 bases and 2 bases, with 13 bases remaining between them.

This clonotype was seen ten or more times. This chain links TRBV7-9 with TRBJ2-2; possibly TRBD1 for D (6 bases). Germline V gene sequence: CDR1 SEHNR, CDR2 FQNEAQ (reference sequence). This CDR3 is built from 14 residues. V lost 1 base, J lost 6 bases, and 9 bases lay in between. The CDR3 spells CASSLEGVSGELFF. The CDR3 bases are TGTGCCAGCAGCTTAGAGGGGGTCTCCGGGGAGCTGTTTTTT.